The 12 T cell receptor beta chains in this list originate from one sample, sequenced in a study of glioma-infiltrating T cells after dendritic cell vaccination. TCRdb's copy holds only in-frame clones and misses some; the assay was immunoSEQ multiplex PCR. Among about 73,000 clones listed, more than 65% were seen once. Sequences were derived from blood, sampled before dendritic cell vaccination. These TCRs come from a human donor with glioblastoma.

The chain has TRBV5-4 and TRBJ1-1, with 9 bases aligning to TRBD1. This CDR3 contains 18 residues. CDR1 and CDR2 from the germline V gene are SGHNT and YYREEE (reference sequence). With 4 bases clipped from V and 5 bases from J, the junction kept 18 bases outside the gene matches. The CDR3 loop is CASSEPPGQGRRWTEAFF. For the CDR3, the DNA is TGTGCCAGCAGCGAACCCCCGGGACAGGGAAGAAGATGGACTGAAGCTTTCTTT.

The chain has TRBV28 and TRBJ2-1, with TRBD2 identical over 11 bases. CDR1 and CDR2 from the germline V gene are MDHEN and SYDVKM. The V and J ends lost 5 bases and 5 bases, in that order; junction bases with no gene match: 5. This CDR3 comprises 15 residues. This chain's CDR3 is CASSLTSGGNNEQFF. The DNA of the CDR3 is TGTGCCAGCAGTCTCACTAGCGGGGGAAACAATGAGCAGTTCTTC.

This chain links TRBV6-6 with TRBJ2-3; unclear D gene. The CDR3 contains 16 residues. Germline CDR1 reads MNHNY; CDR2 reads SVGAGI (reference sequence). V gave up 1 base and J gave up 0 bases, with 11 bases separating them. The CDR3 region is CASSYWVSESTDTQYF. CDR3 nucleotides: TGTGCCAGCAGTTACTGGGTCAGCGAAAGCACAGATACGCAGTATTTT.

In this sample, this clone turned up a few times. The chain is built from TRBV25-1 and TRBJ2-3; 11 bases line up with TRBD2. The CDR3 length is 14 residues. The ends lost 6 bases at V and 7 bases at J; junction bases unmatched: 6. Germline V gives CDR1 MGHDK, CDR2 SYGVNS. The CDR3 nucleotides are TGTGCCAGCAGCGGACTAGCGGGCGGGTATACGCAGTATTTT. Amino acids: CASSGLAGGYTQYF.

J is TRBJ2-1 and V is TRBV5-1; 7 nucleotides line up with TRBD1. The CDR3 runs 17 residues. V dropped 7 bases and J dropped 1; count of bases not matched to a gene: 14. Germline lookup yields CDR1 SGHRS and CDR2 YFSETQ. The CDR3: CASRRTGRPTSYNEQFF. CDR3 DNA sequence: TGCGCCAGCCGACGGACAGGCCGCCCTACTTCCTACAATGAGCAGTTCTTC.

V is TRBV9 and J is TRBJ2-1, with 11 positions matching TRBD2. Germline V gene sequence: CDR1 SGDLS, CDR2 YYNGEE. The CDR3 is 18 residues long. The ends lost 4 bases at V and 0 bases at J; junction bases unmatched: 9. CDR3 loop: CASSPDGLAGYSYNEQFF. CDR3 sequence (DNA): TGTGCCAGCAGCCCAGATGGACTAGCGGGTTACTCCTACAATGAGCAGTTCTTC. Based on the CDR3 plus reference TRBV9 and TRBJ2-1, the full variable domain is DSGVTQTPKHLITATGQRVTLRCSPRSGDLSVYWYQQSLDQGLQFLIQYYNGEERAKGNILERFSAQQFPDLHSELNLSSLELGDSALYFCASSPDGLAGYSYNEQFFGPGTRLTVL.

This clone was recorded at least ten times. The chain recombines TRBV4-1 with TRBJ2-1, with 12 bases identical to TRBD1. Germline CDR1 and CDR2: MGHRA and YSYEKL. The V gene end was trimmed by 5 bases and the J gene end by 8 bases; junction bases not matched to a gene: 7. The CDR3 covers 15 residues. The CDR3 sequence is CASSGPGQGADEQFF. The CDR3 DNA reads TGCGCCAGCAGCGGGCCGGGACAGGGGGCGGATGAGCAGTTCTTC.

The chain uses TRBV27 and TRBJ1-1, with 10 nucleotides matching TRBD1. The CDR3 sequence is 15 residues long. The junction had 4 bases not matched to a gene; V was cut back by 5 bases and J by 1 base. Germline V gene lookup returns CDR1 MNHEY and CDR2 SMNVEV (reference sequence). Written as DNA, the CDR3 is TGTGCCAGCAGTCCAAGACAGGGGGCGAACACTGAAGCTTTCTTT. Translated: CASSPRQGANTEAFF.

The chain recombines TRBV19 with TRBJ1-2; 7 nucleotides align to TRBD1. CDR3 size: 15 residues. Trimming cost V 4 bases and J 3 bases; bases outside gene matches: 8. Germline V gene sequence: CDR1 LNHDA, CDR2 SQIVND (reference sequence). The CDR3 loop is CASSTPWTGDYGYTF. CDR3 sequence (DNA): TGTGCCAGTAGTACCCCCTGGACAGGAGACTATGGCTACACCTTC.

This clone was seen more than once but under ten times. The rearrangement links TRBV19 to TRBJ1-2; D not certain. The germline V gene has CDR1 LNHDA and CDR2 SQIVND (reference sequence). Trimming removed 4 bases from V and 3 bases from J, with 9 bases in between. This CDR3 is 13 amino acids long. The CDR3 is CASSNREYYGYTF. The CDR3 DNA reads as TGTGCCAGTAGTAATCGGGAATACTATGGCTACACCTTC.

The chain is built from TRBV7-3 and TRBJ2-5; 7 bases align to TRBD2. Trimming cost V 5 bases and J 2 bases; bases outside gene matches: 8. Per germline, CDR1 SGHTA and CDR2 FQGTGA. The CDR3 covers 15 residues. The CDR3 protein is CASSPGGAGQETQYF. CDR3 sequence (DNA): TGTGCCAGCAGCCCCGGGGGAGCGGGACAAGAGACCCAGTACTTC.

This chain links TRBV5-1 with TRBJ1-2; tentative D call: TRBD1 (5 bases). The CDR3 spans 13 residues. The V gene lost 3 bases and the J gene lost 8 bases, with 14 bases spanning the gap. Germline V CDR1 and CDR2: SGHRS, YFSETQ. The CDR3 bases are TGCGCCAGCAGCTCCAGGGATTCGCAGGGCTACACCTTC. Translated: CASSSRDSQGYTF.